These 11 T cell receptor beta chains share one sample of origin, sequenced in a study of T-cell memory formation after mild COVID-19. TCRdb ran MiXCR on the 5' RACE reads and lists one entry per CDR3 protein. The data hold 55,000 to 80,000 distinct CDR3 sequences, with less than 9.5% observed a single time. The specimen sequenced was PBMCs or a T cell subset sorted from them (not recorded which). These receptors were collected from a man between 18 and 29 years old who had mild COVID-19 (a few samples of this study predate the infection). Cell type and time point are not known.

This clonotype was observed a few times. V is TRBV7-2 and J is TRBJ1-5; D remains unclear. Trimming removed 0 bases from V and 6 bases from J, with 3 bases in between. The germline V gene has CDR1 SGHTA and CDR2 FQGNSA. The CDR3 is 12 residues long. CDR3 amino acids: CASSLAPQPQHF. As DNA, the CDR3 is TGTGCCAGCAGCTTAGCGCCTCAGCCCCAGCATTTT.

This clonotype appeared many times. V and J are TRBV5-1 and TRBJ2-2; 9 nucleotides agree with TRBD1. The germline V gene encodes CDR1 SGHRS and CDR2 YFSETQ. Trimming at V came to 4 bases and at J to 5 bases, leaving 3 bases not matched to a gene. CDR3 length: 14 amino acids. The CDR3 reads CASSPQGATGELFF. The CDR3 region has the DNA TGCGCCAGCAGCCCACAGGGGGCAACCGGGGAGCTGTTTTTT. The full variable domain, rest sourced from reference TRBV5-1 and TRBJ2-2, is KAGVTQTPRYLIKTRGQQVTLSCSPISGHRSVSWYQQTPGQGLQFLFEYFSETQRNKGNFPGRFSGRQFSNSRSEMNVSTLELGDSALYLCASSPQGATGELFFGEGSRLTVL.

V usage is TRBV7-2 and J usage is TRBJ2-3; 7 bases line up with TRBD2. The CDR3 is 15 residues long. CDR1 is SGHTA, CDR2 FQGNSA, per germline. V gave up 3 bases and J gave up 2 bases; unmatched junction bases: 5. The CDR3, as DNA: TGTGCCAGCAGCTTTCAGAGCGGGGCCACAGATACGCAGTATTTT. Its translation: CASSFQSGATDTQYF.

At least ten counts were recorded for this clonotype. The genes are TRBV12-3 or TRBV12-4 and TRBJ2-1; no definite D call. This CDR3 is built from 13 residues. V was shortened by 3 bases and J by 3 bases, with 6 bases between the two germline ends. The CDR3 DNA reads as TGTGCCAGCAGTTTTGTGCTCTACAATGAGCAGTTCTTC. It specifies CASSFVLYNEQFF.

The chain employs TRBV4-3 and TRBJ1-6, with D possibly being TRBD1 (5 bases). The V and J ends lost 0 bases and 0 bases respectively, with 9 bases between them. Germline assignment: CDR1 LGHNA and CDR2 YSLEER. CDR3 length: 17 amino acids. CDR3 amino acids: CASSQEPGGSYNSPLHF. In nucleotides, the CDR3 is TGCGCCAGCAGCCAAGAGCCCGGGGGCTCCTATAATTCACCCCTCCACTTT.

The rearrangement uses TRBV27 and TRBJ1-1; D ambiguous. The V end lost 4 bases, the J end lost 1 base, and 7 bases lay between the germline ends. This CDR3 comprises 13 residues. Germline loops: CDR1 MNHEY, CDR2 SMNVEV (reference sequence). CDR3 nucleotides: TGTGCCAGCAGTTGGCTCCCGAACACTGAAGCTTTCTTT. It yields the protein CASSWLPNTEAFF.

There are a few counts of this clonotype. The chain joins TRBV12-3 or TRBV12-4 to TRBJ1-3, with D possibly TRBD1 on 5 matching bases. Trimming removed 5 bases at V and 3 bases at J, with 11 bases between. The CDR3 has 14 amino acids. The CDR3 DNA sequence: TGTGCCAGCAGTGGGACGGAACTTGGAAACACCATATATTTT. Protein: CASSGTELGNTIYF.

This clonotype was found a few times. V usage is TRBV12-3 or TRBV12-4 and J usage is TRBJ1-2; 10 nucleotides align to TRBD1. This CDR3 is built from 13 residues. Unmatched junction bases numbered 4, after V lost 6 bases and J lost 6 bases. DNA for the CDR3: TGTGCCAGCAGCCCGGGACAGGGGAATGGCTACACCTTC. Translated: CASSPGQGNGYTF.

The chain couples TRBV6-5 to TRBJ1-1; D gene ambiguous. The V end was cut by 0 bases, the J end by 4 bases, with 6 bases between. CDR1 is MNHEY, CDR2 SVGAGI, per germline. This CDR3 region has 13 residues. The CDR3 nucleotides are TGTGCCAGCAGTTACTCAGGGTTCACTGAAGCTTTCTTT. It codes for CASSYSGFTEAFF.

This clonotype was counted only a few times. The chain carries TRBV7-2 and TRBJ2-5; no clear D gene. This CDR3 region has 13 residues. V gave up 5 bases and J gave up 0 bases, with 7 bases separating them. In germline, CDR1 is SGHTA, CDR2 FQGNSA. The CDR3 region has the DNA TGTGCCAGCAGCCCCCGGTACCAAGAGACCCAGTACTTC. Translated: CASSPRYQETQYF. Variable domain in full (rest from reference TRBV7-2 and TRBJ2-5): GAGVSQSPSNKVTEKGKDVELRCDPISGHTALYWYRQSLGQGLEFLIYFQGNSAPDKSGLPSDRFSAERTGGSVSTLTIQRTQQEDSAVYLCASSPRYQETQYFGPGTRLLVL.

There are many counts of this clonotype. The chain couples TRBV4-1 to TRBJ1-6, with TRBD1 identical over 8 bases. CDR3 length equals 20 residues. The V segment lost 0 bases and the J segment 8 bases; nucleotides outside the gene matches: 18. CDR1 and CDR2 (germline): MGHRA, YSYEKL. This chain's CDR3 is CASSQEPTLGQGSVYSPLHF. DNA of the CDR3: TGCGCCAGCAGCCAAGAACCTACATTAGGACAGGGAAGTGTATATTCACCCCTCCACTTT.